The 25 T cell receptor beta chains below come from one sample, sequenced in a study of cytomegalovirus exposure and HLA in healthy donors. Some clones are missing from TCRdb's copy, which holds only in-frame ones; the method was immunoSEQ multiplex PCR. The top ten clones hold approximately 1.1% of a sample with roughly 330,000 clones, around 90% of them seen once. Input material: PBMCs. The receptors stem from a woman aged 25 to 39 in good health and CMV-seropositive.

The rearrangement links TRBV27 to TRBJ2-7; TRBD2 agrees at 13 bases. J lost 4 bases, V lost 5 bases, and 2 bases had no gene match. Germline CDR1 and CDR2: MNHEY and SMNVEV (reference sequence). This CDR3 spans 14 amino acids. CDR3: CASSRTSGRYEQYF. The CDR3 DNA reads TGTGCCAGCAGTCGGACTAGCGGGAGATACGAGCAGTACTTC.

The rearrangement uses TRBV6-5 and TRBJ2-1; D is possibly TRBD2 (5 bases). The CDR3 totals 12 residues. V lost 8 bases and J 5 bases, leaving 10 bases between the germline ends. CDR1 and CDR2 from the germline V gene are MNHEY and SVGAGI. CDR3 DNA sequence: TGTGCCAGCGAGACCGGGAACAATGAGCAGTTCTTC. Translation: CASETGNNEQFF.

The chain joins TRBV10-3 to TRBJ2-7, with D perhaps given as TRBD1 or TRBD2 (6 bases each). The CDR3 has 15 residues. The germline V gene has CDR1 ENHRY and CDR2 SYGVKD. The germline V and J ends were trimmed by 3 bases and 3 bases, with 15 bases remaining between them. The CDR3: CAISDRGPDGYEQYF. The CDR3 DNA reads as TGTGCCATCAGTGATCGGGGGCCTGATGGCTACGAGCAGTACTTC.

The chain joins TRBV28 to TRBJ1-5; 7 bases are a match to TRBD1. The CDR3 totals 14 residues. After removal of 6 bases from V and 6 bases from J, the junction contained 8 bases not matched to a gene. Germline assignment: CDR1 MDHEN and CDR2 SYDVKM. CDR3 protein: CASSLQGEGQPQHF. The CDR3 bases are TGTGCCAGCAGCCTGCAGGGGGAGGGTCAGCCCCAGCATTTT. The variable domain in full, completed from reference TRBV28 and TRBJ1-5, reads DVKVTQSSRYLVKRTGEKVFLECVQDMDHENMFWYRQDPGLGLRLIYFSYDVKMKEKGDIPEGYSVSREKKERFSLILESASTNQTSMYLCASSLQGEGQPQHFGDGTRLSIL.

To note about this clone: Other DNA sequences in this sample translate to the same CDR3. The rearrangement joins TRBV6-5 to TRBJ2-3; D remains unclear. V was cut by 0 bases and J by 2 bases, with 6 bases left in between. Germline loops: CDR1 MNHEY, CDR2 SVGAGI. CDR3 size: 14 residues. CDR3 sequence (DNA): TGTGCCAGCAGTTACTCGGGTAACACAGATACGCAGTATTTT. Translated: CASSYSGNTDTQYF.

The rearrangement uses TRBV7-8 and TRBJ1-1; a weak D match, TRBD1 (6 bases). This CDR3 is built from 15 residues. V was trimmed by 3 bases and J by 4 bases, leaving 15 bases between them. Germline V gene data show CDR1 as SGHVS and CDR2 as FQNEAQ. DNA of the CDR3: TGTGCCAGCAGCTTTCCAGGAGGGGGGGGCACTGAAGCTTTCTTT. Its protein product is CASSFPGGGGTEAFF.

The rearrangement uses TRBV5-6 and TRBJ2-1; 10 nucleotides agree with TRBD2. The CDR3 sequence is 16 residues long. V shed 4 bases and J 3 bases; nucleotides not matched to a gene: 7. From germline, CDR1 is SGHDT and CDR2 YYEEEE. The CDR3 loop is CASSGEREGVYNEQFF. The DNA of the CDR3 is TGTGCCAGCAGCGGTGAGCGGGAGGGGGTCTACAATGAGCAGTTCTTC.

V usage is TRBV5-1 and J usage is TRBJ1-2; D unresolved. Trimming removed 0 bases at V and 7 bases at J, with 4 bases between. The CDR3 has 11 amino acids. Germline CDR1 SGHRS, CDR2 YFSETQ. The CDR3 DNA follows: TGCGCCAGCAGCTTGGCCGGTGGCTACACCTTC. Translation gives CASSLAGGYTF. Using reference TRBV5-1 and TRBJ1-2 for the parts outside the CDR3, the full variable domain is KAGVTQTPRYLIKTRGQQVTLSCSPISGHRSVSWYQQTPGQGLQFLFEYFSETQRNKGNFPGRFSGRQFSNSRSEMNVSTLELGDSALYLCASSLAGGYTFGSGTRLTVV.

The CDR3 coding sequence is TGTGCCAGCAGCTTAGGCCAGGGAGAACAGCCCCAGCATTTT. Translation gives CASSLGQGEQPQHF. This rearrangement joins TRBV7-6 to TRBJ1-5, with a tentative D call TRBD1 (5 bases). V lost 1 base, J lost 7 bases, and 11 bases lay in between. This CDR3 has 14 amino acids. Germline V gene data show CDR1 as SGHVS and CDR2 as FNYEAQ.

The rearrangement uses TRBV7-2 and TRBJ1-5; tentative D call: TRBD1 (5 bases). V gave up 7 bases and J gave up 1 base, with 8 bases separating them. Per the germline V gene, CDR1 is SGHTA and CDR2 is FQGNSA. This CDR3 has 13 amino acids. In nucleotides, the CDR3 is TGTGCCAGCACCCGGGACAGCAATCAGCCCCAGCATTTT. Its protein product is CASTRDSNQPQHF.

The chain joins TRBV11-2 to TRBJ2-1, with 11 bases matching TRBD2. Germline V gene lookup returns CDR1 SGHAT and CDR2 FQNNGV. The CDR3 is made up of 14 amino acids. Trimming removed 4 bases from V and 7 bases from J; junction bases left unmatched: 3. The CDR3 nucleotides are TGTGCCAGCAGCTCGAGACTAGCGGGGAATGAGCAGTTCTTC. It codes for CASSSRLAGNEQFF.

V gene TRBV9 combines with J gene TRBJ2-2; D is possibly TRBD1 (6 bases). Trimming removed 4 bases at V and 0 bases at J, with 13 bases between. Looked up from germline, CDR1 is SGDLS and CDR2 is YYNGEE. The CDR3 has 16 amino acids. The CDR3 coding sequence is TGTGCCAGCAGCACACCCGGACAGCCGAACACCGGGGAGCTGTTTTTT. Its protein is CASSTPGQPNTGELFF.

V usage is TRBV28 and J usage is TRBJ2-3, with 8 bases aligning to TRBD1. With 10 bases clipped from V and 1 base from J, the junction kept 7 bases outside the gene matches. The germline V gene has CDR1 MDHEN and CDR2 SYDVKM. The CDR3 is 14 amino acids. The CDR3 reads CATTRGPRTDTQYF. In DNA form, the CDR3 reads TGTGCCACCACCAGGGGGCCCCGCACAGATACGCAGTATTTT.

This clone appeared a few times. J is TRBJ1-5 and V is TRBV4-3, with TRBD1 as a possible D gene (5 bases). The CDR3 totals 15 residues. Trimming stripped 1 base from V and 1 base from J, with 8 bases between. Germline CDR1 is LGHNA and CDR2 is YSLEER. CDR3 protein: CASSQVGGSNQPQHF. CDR3 coding DNA: TGCGCCAGCAGCCAAGTCGGGGGGAGCAATCAGCCCCAGCATTTT.

This clone occurred once. The chain couples TRBV21-1 to TRBJ2-1; TRBD1, the table's D call, lacks a check against the DNA. TRBV21-1 is flagged as a pseudogene. The CDR3 loop spans 17 amino acids. The CDR3 region has the DNA TGTGCCAGCAGCAAGAGTAGTGGCAGGGATAGTCGGAATGAGCAGTTCTTC. Protein product: CASSKSSGRDSRNEQFF.

The rearrangement uses TRBV15 and TRBJ1-6; D is ambiguous. The CDR3 consists of 14 residues. V shed 4 bases and J shed 7 bases, with 11 bases lying between them. Germline CDR1 LNHNV, CDR2 YYDKDF (reference sequence). The CDR3: CATSKSAENSPLHF. The CDR3 nucleotides are TGTGCCACCAGCAAGTCGGCGGAGAATTCACCCCTCCACTTT.

The V call is TRBV6-1, the J call TRBJ1-2; weak D call: TRBD1 (5 bases). The CDR3 has 15 amino acids. Germline CDR1 is MNHNS and CDR2 is SASEGT. The V and J ends lost 0 bases and 3 bases respectively, with 11 bases between them. The CDR3 loop is CASSEATGHHYGYTF. The CDR3 DNA is TGTGCCAGCAGTGAAGCAACAGGACACCACTATGGCTACACCTTC.

The chain employs TRBV27 and TRBJ2-7; possible D gene TRBD2, 5 bases. The CDR3 loop spans 12 amino acids. CDR1 and CDR2 from the germline V gene are MNHEY and SMNVEV (reference sequence). Between the trimmed V and J ends, which lost 4 bases and 7 bases, there was a span of 11 bases. CDR3 in amino acids: CASSSPQREQYF. CDR3 in DNA: TGTGCCAGCAGTTCACCCCAGCGGGAGCAGTACTTC.

The chain links TRBV2 to TRBJ2-5, with 8 bases lining up with TRBD2. This CDR3 has 14 amino acids. The J segment lost 5 bases and the V segment lost 8 bases, leaving 10 bases of the junction unmatched. Germline lookup yields CDR1 SNHLY and CDR2 FYNNEI. The CDR3 coding sequence is TGTGCCAGCGGGAAAGGACTAGCTCTGGAGACCCAGTACTTC. Its protein is CASGKGLALETQYF. Using reference TRBV2 and TRBJ2-5 for the parts outside the CDR3, the full variable domain is EPEVTQTPSHQVTQMGQEVILRCVPISNHLYFYWYRQILGQKVEFLVSFYNNEISEKSEIFDDQFSVERPDGSNFTLKIRSTKLEDSAMYFCASGKGLALETQYFGPGTRLLVL.

This sequence joins TRBV9 and TRBJ2-5; 8 nucleotides agree with TRBD2. The CDR3 spans 16 residues. In germline, CDR1 is SGDLS, CDR2 YYNGEE. Germline trimming cut 2 bases from V and 5 bases from J; bases unmatched to any gene: 11. CDR3 residues: CASSVATGGAWETQYF. Written as DNA, the CDR3 is TGTGCCAGCAGCGTGGCAACGGGGGGGGCGTGGGAGACCCAGTACTTC.

The chain has TRBV7-2 and TRBJ2-5, with a possible D match to TRBD2 (5 bases). The V gene's germline CDR1 is SGHTA and CDR2 FQGNSA. The germline V and J ends were trimmed by 4 bases and 7 bases, with 16 bases remaining between them. This CDR3 is built from 14 residues. In DNA, the CDR3 is TGTGCCAGCAGCTCACAACGGGGTCGTTTGACCCAGTACTTC. It yields the protein CASSSQRGRLTQYF.

The rearrangement joins TRBV27 to TRBJ2-7; D is unresolved. V was shortened by 2 bases and J by 6 bases, with 14 bases between the two germline ends. The germline CDR1 and CDR2 sequences are MNHEY and SMNVEV (reference sequence). The CDR3 spans 14 residues. The CDR3 coding sequence is TGTGCCAGCAGTTTAACTTGGACCGACTTCGAGCAGTACTTC. As protein: CASSLTWTDFEQYF.

J is TRBJ2-1 and V is TRBV2; TRBD2 might be the D (6 bases). The V end lost 4 bases, the J end lost 8 bases, and 12 bases lay between the germline ends. The germline CDR1 and CDR2 sequences are SNHLY and FYNNEI. The CDR3 spans 13 residues. The CDR3 here is CASSVDRRDEQFF. The CDR3 DNA reads TGTGCCAGCAGTGTTGATAGGAGGGATGAGCAGTTCTTC.

The chain uses TRBV6-5 and TRBJ1-1; D ambiguous. The V gene's germline CDR1 is MNHEY and CDR2 SVGAGI. V lost 2 bases, J lost 1 base, and 14 bases lay in between. This CDR3 spans 16 amino acids. CDR3: CASSYRVLDRNTEAFF. CDR3 nucleotide sequence: TGTGCCAGCAGTTACCGTGTCCTTGACCGGAACACTGAAGCTTTCTTT.

The chain joins TRBV7-6 to TRBJ2-1; TRBD2 is a possible D gene (5 bases). From germline, CDR1 is SGHVS and CDR2 FNYEAQ. V dropped 0 bases and J dropped 9 bases, with 12 bases sitting between them. The length of the CDR3 is 14 residues. CDR3 sequence reads: CASSLATRPGEQFF. The DNA for the CDR3 is TGTGCCAGCAGCTTAGCAACTAGACCCGGTGAGCAGTTCTTC.